The 22 T cell receptor beta chains in this list originate from one sample, sequenced in a study of blood T cell repertoires in COVID-19. Generated by immunoSEQ multiplex PCR, the TCRdb table keeps only in-frame clones and is missing some. The sample records 200,000 to 250,000 clones, 75% to 85% being singletons. Material for sequencing was peripheral blood. The receptors shown here come from a woman of 80 years or more with COVID-19, enrolled during active disease.

The V gene is TRBV11-2, the J gene TRBJ2-1; 9 bases are a match to TRBD2. CDR1 SGHAT and CDR2 FQNNGV come from the germline V gene. This CDR3 has 15 amino acids. V shed 5 bases and J 2 bases; nucleotides not matched to a gene: 4. The CDR3 coding sequence is TGTGCCAGCAGCGCGACTAGCGGCCCCTACAATGAGCAGTTCTTC. This gives the protein CASSATSGPYNEQFF. The full variable domain, rest sourced from reference TRBV11-2 and TRBJ2-1, is EAGVAQSPRYKIIEKRQSVAFWCNPISGHATLYWYQQILGQGPKLLIQFQNNGVVDDSQLPKDRFSAERLKGVDSTLKIQPAKLEDSAVYLCASSATSGPYNEQFFGPGTRLTVL.

The chain employs TRBV11-2 and TRBJ1-4; 7 bases align to TRBD1. Germline CDR1 is SGHAT and CDR2 is FQNNGV. After removal of 0 bases from V and 1 base from J, the junction contained 2 bases not matched to a gene. CDR3 length: 16 amino acids. The CDR3 bases are TGTGCCAGCAGCTTAGACCCAGGGGGAACTAATGAAAAACTGTTTTTT. It is translated as CASSLDPGGTNEKLFF.

This clone was seen a single time. The CDR3 coding sequence is TGTGCCAGCAGCCTAGGACTAGCGGGGAGGGGCACGCAGTATTTT. This encodes CASSLGLAGRGTQYF. This chain joins TRBV2 and TRBJ2-3; 12 nucleotides match TRBD2. Germline V gene lookup returns CDR1 SNHLY and CDR2 FYNNEI. V gave up 6 bases and J gave up 9 bases; unmatched junction bases: 10. CDR3 length: 15 amino acids. Full variable domain (remainder filled in from reference TRBV2 and TRBJ2-3): EPEVTQTPSHQVTQMGQEVILRCVPISNHLYFYWYRQILGQKVEFLVSFYNNEISEKSEIFDDQFSVERPDGSNFTLKIRSTKLEDSAMYFCASSLGLAGRGTQYFGPGTRLTVL.

This chain connects TRBV14 to TRBJ1-2; D is undetermined. Between the trimmed V and J ends, which lost 1 base and 7 bases, there was a span of 13 bases. From germline, CDR1 is SGHDN and CDR2 FVKESK. This CDR3 is built from 14 residues. CDR3 sequence (DNA): TGTGCCAGCAGCCAAGGGGAGGGCTACTTTGGCTACACCTTC. Translating gives CASSQGEGYFGYTF.

This clone occurred once. The sample contains more than one DNA sequence encoding this CDR3. The chain is built from TRBV19 and TRBJ1-5; D is possibly TRBD1 (5 bases). Germline assignment: CDR1 LNHDA and CDR2 SQIVND (reference sequence). V was pared by 2 bases and J by 2 bases, with 10 bases between. The CDR3 sequence is 15 residues long. CDR3 coding DNA: TGTGCCAGTAGTATACGCCAGGGTGGCAATCAGCCCCAGCATTTT. It encodes CASSIRQGGNQPQHF.

The rearrangement links TRBV4-1 to TRBJ1-2; 8 nucleotides agree with TRBD1. The CDR3 covers 15 residues. Unmatched junction bases numbered 8, after V lost 0 bases and J lost 8 bases. Germline V gene data show CDR1 as MGHRA and CDR2 as YSYEKL. CDR3 residues: CASSQETDRVGGYTF. The DNA for the CDR3 is TGCGCCAGCAGCCAAGAAACGGACAGGGTTGGGGGCTACACCTTC.

The rearrangement uses TRBV30 and TRBJ1-3; D remains ambiguous. Germline values: CDR1 GTSNPN, CDR2 SVGIG (reference sequence). The germline V and J ends were trimmed by 0 bases and 0 bases, with 9 bases remaining between them. This CDR3 comprises 15 residues. CDR3 sequence (DNA): TGTGCCTGGAGTGTAGGAGCCCCCTCTGGAAACACCATATATTTT. It specifies CAWSVGAPSGNTIYF.

This CDR3 is CASKVAAMNTEAFF. Here the CDR3 DNA reads TGTGCCAGCAAGGTGGCGGCTATGAACACTGAAGCTTTCTTT. The chain has TRBV2 and TRBJ1-1; the D is unclear. There are 14 residues in the CDR3. Germline assignment: CDR1 SNHLY and CDR2 FYNNEI. Trimming pared 7 bases from V and 0 bases from J, leaving 12 bases between.

The V gene is TRBV7-2, the J gene TRBJ2-7, with D perhaps TRBD2 (6 bases). This CDR3 contains 15 residues. The germline V and J ends were trimmed by 1 base and 3 bases, with 13 bases remaining between them. Germline V gives CDR1 SGHTA, CDR2 FQGNSA. DNA of the CDR3: TGTGCCAGCAGCTTAGAGGTAGCGGAAAGCTACGAGCAGTACTTC. The encoded protein is CASSLEVAESYEQYF.

About this clone itself: Within the sample, other DNA sequences also encode this same CDR3. The chain uses TRBV28 and TRBJ2-7; the D is unclear. Germline values: CDR1 MDHEN, CDR2 SYDVKM. The CDR3 length is 11 residues. V was trimmed by 5 bases and J by 1 base, leaving 3 bases between them. The CDR3 is CASSRSYEQYF. The CDR3 region has the DNA TGTGCCAGCAGTCGTTCCTACGAGCAGTACTTC. The full variable domain, in which reference TRBV28 and TRBJ2-7 provide the parts outside the CDR3, is DVKVTQSSRYLVKRTGEKVFLECVQDMDHENMFWYRQDPGLGLRLIYFSYDVKMKEKGDIPEGYSVSREKKERFSLILESASTNQTSMYLCASSRSYEQYFGPGTRLTVT.

This chain uses TRBV28 with TRBJ2-7, with 12 bases matching TRBD2. V was pared by 2 bases and J by 4 bases, with 3 bases of the junction left unmatched. The CDR3 is 15 residues long. The V gene's germline CDR1 is MDHEN and CDR2 SYDVKM. The CDR3 DNA sequence: TGTGCCAGCAGTTTAAGGACTAGCGGGATTTACGAGCAGTACTTC. Encoded protein: CASSLRTSGIYEQYF. Supplemented by reference TRBV28 and TRBJ2-7, the full variable domain reads DVKVTQSSRYLVKRTGEKVFLECVQDMDHENMFWYRQDPGLGLRLIYFSYDVKMKEKGDIPEGYSVSREKKERFSLILESASTNQTSMYLCASSLRTSGIYEQYFGPGTRLTVT.

This clone was detected once. This sample also contains other DNA sequences that code for the same CDR3. V gene TRBV7-3 combines with J gene TRBJ1-1; D unresolved. CDR3 length: 13 amino acids. CDR1 SGHTA and CDR2 FQGTGA come from the germline V gene. The germline V and J ends were trimmed by 3 bases and 1 base, with 6 bases remaining between them. The chain's CDR3 is CASSFRGNTEAFF. The CDR3 DNA reads as TGTGCCAGCAGCTTCCGGGGGAACACTGAAGCTTTCTTT.

This clone was counted only a few times. The chain uses TRBV3-1 (or the pseudogene TRBV3-2) and TRBJ2-2; 7 bases align to TRBD1. From germline, CDR1 is LGHDT and CDR2 YNNKEL (reference sequence). V was clipped by 1 base and J by 4 bases; unmatched bases: 0. This CDR3 comprises 14 residues. The CDR3 is CASSQGQGTGELFF. The CDR3 DNA sequence: TGTGCCAGCAGCCAAGGACAGGGCACCGGGGAGCTGTTTTTT.

The chain has TRBV7-2 and TRBJ2-7; 10 positions match TRBD2. Germline-derived CDR1 and CDR2 are SGHTA and FQGNSA. The length of the CDR3 is 15 residues. With V trimmed by 3 bases and J by 2 bases, 4 bases remained unmatched. The CDR3 DNA follows: TGTGCCAGCAGCTTCCGTCTAGCGGGAGCCTACGAGCAGTACTTC. Its translation is CASSFRLAGAYEQYF. Using reference TRBV7-2 and TRBJ2-7 for the parts outside the CDR3, the full variable domain is GAGVSQSPSNKVTEKGKDVELRCDPISGHTALYWYRQSLGQGLEFLIYFQGNSAPDKSGLPSDRFSAERTGGSVSTLTIQRTQQEDSAVYLCASSFRLAGAYEQYFGPGTRLTVT.

The chain recombines TRBV6-1 with TRBJ1-1; TRBD1 matches 9 bases. V trimming: 10 bases; J trimming: 1 base; junction bases outside the gene matches: 4. Per germline, CDR1 MNHNS and CDR2 SASEGT. This CDR3 comprises 13 residues. The DNA for the CDR3 is TGTGCCACCGGGACAGGGAAGAACACTGAAGCTTTCTTT. Translation gives CATGTGKNTEAFF.

On this clone: The junction departs from the called germline gene at one end, perhaps through a read error. This chain uses TRBV30 with TRBJ1-6, with D unresolved. The CDR3 length is 14 residues. Germline V gene sequence: CDR1 GTSNPN, CDR2 SVGIG (reference sequence). The DNA for the CDR3 is TGTGCCTGGAGCTCCAGGCCCTACAATTCACCCCTCCACTTT. The encoded protein is CAWSSRPYNSPLHF.

The chain has TRBV4-2 and TRBJ1-1; 7 bases fit TRBD1. CDR1 is LGHNA and CDR2 is YNFKEQ in the germline V gene. The CDR3 extends over 17 amino acids. With V trimmed by 5 bases and J by 5 bases, 17 bases remained unmatched. The CDR3 sequence is CASSSPRMTGRRTEAFF. CDR3 nucleotide sequence: TGTGCCAGCAGCTCCCCAAGGATGACAGGGAGGCGGACTGAAGCTTTCTTT.

The rearrangement links TRBV6-1 to TRBJ1-2; TRBD1 agrees at 8 bases. The CDR3 sequence is 14 residues long. V was pared by 3 bases and J by 8 bases, with 8 bases of the junction left unmatched. CDR1 is MNHNS and CDR2 is SASEGT in the germline V gene. CDR3 DNA: TGTGCCAGCAGTGATAGCTGGTCAGGGGGCGGCTACACCTTC. Translating gives CASSDSWSGGGYTF.

This clone has a single count. The J gene is TRBJ1-2, the V gene TRBV3-1 (or the pseudogene TRBV3-2); maybe TRBD1 (5 bases). CDR1 and CDR2 from the germline V gene are LGHDT and YNNKEL (reference sequence). V shed 0 bases and J shed 8 bases, with 13 bases lying between them. The CDR3 extends over 14 amino acids. The CDR3 bases are TGTGCCAGCAGCCAAGAGGACGGACAAAAGGGCTACACCTTC. Translation gives CASSQEDGQKGYTF.

The chain employs TRBV19 and TRBJ1-4; weak D call: TRBD1 (5 bases). The CDR3 length is 14 residues. The germline gives CDR1 LNHDA, CDR2 SQIVND (reference sequence). Trimming removed 3 bases from V and 7 bases from J, with 12 bases in between. CDR3 in amino acids: CASSIGTGSEKLFF. The CDR3 DNA sequence: TGTGCCAGTAGTATCGGTACAGGAAGTGAAAAACTGTTTTTT.

J is TRBJ2-5 and V is TRBV5-1; D remains unclear. Trimming removed 2 bases at V and 5 bases at J, with 7 bases between. The CDR3 is made up of 12 amino acids. Germline V CDR1 and CDR2: SGHRS, YFSETQ. The CDR3 DNA reads TGCGCCAGCAGCTTCCCCGGGGAGACCCAGTACTTC. Its translation: CASSFPGETQYF.

V gene TRBV12-1 combines with J gene TRBJ2-7; the table calls TRBD2, which could not be checked here. TRBV12-1 constitutes a pseudogene. The CDR3 contains 11 residues. The CDR3 DNA is TGTGCCGACGGGGTTTTCAACGAGCAGTACTTC. This sequence encodes CADGVFNEQYF.